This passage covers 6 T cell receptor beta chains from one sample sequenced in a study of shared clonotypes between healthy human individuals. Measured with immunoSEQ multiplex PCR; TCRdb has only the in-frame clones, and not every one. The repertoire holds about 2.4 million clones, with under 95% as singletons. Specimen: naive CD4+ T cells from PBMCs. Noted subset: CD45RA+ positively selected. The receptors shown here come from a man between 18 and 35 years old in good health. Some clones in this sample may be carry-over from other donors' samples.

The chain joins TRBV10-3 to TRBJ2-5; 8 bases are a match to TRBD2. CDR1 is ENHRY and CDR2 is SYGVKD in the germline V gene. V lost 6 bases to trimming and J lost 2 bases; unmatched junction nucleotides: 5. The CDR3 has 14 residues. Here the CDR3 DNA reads TGTGCCATCAGGGCCAGCGGGGGACAAGAGACCCAGTACTTC. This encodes CAIRASGGQETQYF.

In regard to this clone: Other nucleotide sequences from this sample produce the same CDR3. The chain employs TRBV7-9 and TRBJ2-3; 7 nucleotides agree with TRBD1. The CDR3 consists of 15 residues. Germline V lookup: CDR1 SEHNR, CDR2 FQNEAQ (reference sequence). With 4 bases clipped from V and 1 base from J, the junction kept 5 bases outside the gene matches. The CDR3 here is CASSSDRAGTDTQYF. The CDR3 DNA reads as TGTGCCAGCAGCTCTGACAGGGCCGGCACAGATACGCAGTATTTT.

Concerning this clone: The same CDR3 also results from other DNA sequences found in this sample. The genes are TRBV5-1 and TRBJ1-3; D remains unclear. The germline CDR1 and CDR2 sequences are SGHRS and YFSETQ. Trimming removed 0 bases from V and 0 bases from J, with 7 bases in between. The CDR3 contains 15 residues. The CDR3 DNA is TGCGCCAGCAGCTTGGGACTGCTCTCTGGAAACACCATATATTTT. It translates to CASSLGLLSGNTIYF.

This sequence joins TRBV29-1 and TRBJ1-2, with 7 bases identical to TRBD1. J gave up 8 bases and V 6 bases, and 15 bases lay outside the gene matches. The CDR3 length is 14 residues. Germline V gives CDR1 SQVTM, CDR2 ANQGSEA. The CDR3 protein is CSVAPGTVSWGYTF. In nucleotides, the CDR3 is TGCAGCGTAGCCCCCGGGACAGTTTCCTGGGGCTACACCTTC. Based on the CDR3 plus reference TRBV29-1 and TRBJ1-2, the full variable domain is SAVISQKPSRDICQRGTSLTIQCQVDSQVTMMFWYRQQPGQSLTLIATANQGSEATYESGFVIDKFPISRPNLTFSTLTVSNMSPEDSSIYLCSVAPGTVSWGYTFGSGTRLTVV.

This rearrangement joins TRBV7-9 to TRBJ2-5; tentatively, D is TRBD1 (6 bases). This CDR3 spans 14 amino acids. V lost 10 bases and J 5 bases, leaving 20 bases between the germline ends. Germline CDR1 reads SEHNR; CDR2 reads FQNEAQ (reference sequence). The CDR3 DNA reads TGTGCCACCACGTCGAAACAGGGCGGGGAGACCCAGTACTTC. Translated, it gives CATTSKQGGETQYF.

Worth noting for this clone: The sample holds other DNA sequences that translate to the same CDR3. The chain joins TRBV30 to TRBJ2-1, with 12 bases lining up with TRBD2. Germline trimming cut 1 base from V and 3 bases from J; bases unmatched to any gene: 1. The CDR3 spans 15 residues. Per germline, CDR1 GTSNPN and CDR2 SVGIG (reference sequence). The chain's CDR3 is CAWSGTSGNYNEQFF. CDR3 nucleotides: TGTGCCTGGAGTGGGACTAGCGGGAACTACAATGAGCAGTTCTTC.